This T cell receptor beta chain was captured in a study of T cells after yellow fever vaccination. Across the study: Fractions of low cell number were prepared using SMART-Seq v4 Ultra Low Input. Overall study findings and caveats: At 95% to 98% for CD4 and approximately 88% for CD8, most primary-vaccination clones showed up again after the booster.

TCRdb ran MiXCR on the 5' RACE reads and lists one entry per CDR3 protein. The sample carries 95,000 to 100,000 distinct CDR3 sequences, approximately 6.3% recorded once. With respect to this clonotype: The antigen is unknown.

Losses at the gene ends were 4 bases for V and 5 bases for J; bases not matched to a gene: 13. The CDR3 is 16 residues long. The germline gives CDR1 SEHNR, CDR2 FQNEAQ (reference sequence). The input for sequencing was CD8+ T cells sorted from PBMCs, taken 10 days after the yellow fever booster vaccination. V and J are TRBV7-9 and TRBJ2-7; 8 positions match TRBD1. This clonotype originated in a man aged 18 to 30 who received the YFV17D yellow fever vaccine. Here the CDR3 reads CASSSTPGQGPDEQYV. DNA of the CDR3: TGTGCCAGCAGCTCGACTCCCGGACAGGGCCCTGACGAGCAGTACGTC.